These 15 T cell receptor beta chains share one sample of origin, sequenced in a study of beta chain features in type 1 diabetes (dated by TCRdb to 2016 to 2018). Libraries were made using the immunoSEQ multiplex PCR assay. The High Capacity cDNA Reverse Transcription Kit was used to reverse transcribe all of the isolated RNA, meaning that expressed TCRB transcripts were what got sequenced. The immuneACCESS repertoire file appears here via TCRdb, limited to in-frame rearrangements. These files lack a portion of the clones; in checked studies, under half of the deficit traces to unresolved V genes, and the cause of the others is not known. The sample table contains a few hundred thousand clones; only one count was recorded for roughly 12% of them. Clones ranked in the top ten supply under 0.02% of the sample. Specimen: naive CD4+ T cells from blood. According to the study, the label for this sample's cell subset or site signals: true naive CD4+ T cells. Receptor source: a man between 18 and 35 years old in good health.

The V gene is TRBV25-1, the J gene TRBJ1-5; D gene ambiguous. Germline V gene data show CDR1 as MGHDK and CDR2 as SYGVNS. CDR3 size: 13 residues. Between the trimmed V and J ends, which lost 4 bases and 10 bases, there was a span of 14 bases. CDR3 protein: CASSATSEGPQHF. The DNA of the CDR3 is TGTGCCAGCAGTGCCACCTCGGAGGGTCCCCAGCATTTT.

This clone appeared a few times. V usage is TRBV30 and J usage is TRBJ1-5; D gene ambiguous. Germline CDR1 GTSNPN, CDR2 SVGIG (reference sequence). The V end was cut by 0 bases, the J end by 5 bases, with 11 bases between. CDR3 length: 14 amino acids. CDR3 residues: CAWSVRLQHQPQHF. The CDR3 nucleotides are TGTGCCTGGAGTGTACGGTTACAGCATCAGCCCCAGCATTTT.

This clone showed up just a few times. This sequence joins TRBV6-1 and TRBJ2-1; 11 bases are shared with TRBD2. CDR3 size: 16 residues. After removal of 4 bases from V and 8 bases from J, the junction contained 10 bases not matched to a gene. Per germline, CDR1 MNHNS and CDR2 SASEGT. CDR3 coding DNA: TGTGCCAGCAGTGCGGAACTAGCGGGAGTCTGGTATGAGCAGTTCTTC. Amino acids: CASSAELAGVWYEQFF.

The chain couples TRBV7-9 to TRBJ2-1, with 10 bases that match TRBD1. CDR3 length: 15 residues. The germline gives CDR1 SEHNR, CDR2 FQNEAQ (reference sequence). Trimming cost V 0 bases and J 5 bases; bases outside gene matches: 1. The CDR3, as DNA: TGTGCCAGCAGCTTAGCCGGGACAGGGGACAATGAGCAGTTCTTC. This gives the protein CASSLAGTGDNEQFF. Together with reference TRBV7-9 and TRBJ2-1, the CDR3 gives the full variable domain: DTGVSQNPRHKITKRGQNVTFRCDPISEHNRLYWYRQTLGQGPEFLTYFQNEAQLEKSRLLSDRFSAERPKGSFSTLEIQRTEQGDSAMYLCASSLAGTGDNEQFFGPGTRLTVL.

V is TRBV18 and J is TRBJ1-2, with 7 bases lining up with TRBD1. V dropped 4 bases and J dropped 2; count of bases not matched to a gene: 1. CDR1 and CDR2 (germline): KGHSH, LQKENI. The CDR3 totals 13 residues. The CDR3 nucleotides read TGTGCCAGCTCACAGACAGGGAACTATGGCTACACCTTC. Protein sequence: CASSQTGNYGYTF.

V and J are TRBV7-2 and TRBJ1-5; no firm D call. In germline, CDR1 is SGHTA, CDR2 FQGNSA. The CDR3 runs to 15 residues. With 4 bases removed from V and 3 bases from J, the gap between germline ends came to 13 bases. CDR3 nucleotide sequence: TGTGCCAGCAGCTCCCTCGTTGGCAACAATCAGCCCCAGCATTTT. Its translation is CASSSLVGNNQPQHF.

This clone was detected only a few times. The rearrangement uses TRBV30 and TRBJ2-2, with TRBD2 matching over 7 bases. The CDR3 sequence is 14 residues long. Trimming removed 3 bases from V and 1 base from J; junction bases left unmatched: 2. Germline V lookup: CDR1 GTSNPN, CDR2 SVGIG (reference sequence). CDR3 sequence reads: CAWRASGNTGELFF. CDR3 DNA sequence: TGTGCCTGGAGGGCTAGCGGGAACACCGGGGAGCTGTTTTTT.

Here the CDR3 DNA reads TGTGCCAGCAGCTTATCTGTAGGGAGCACTGGGGCCAACGTCCTGACTTTC. Translating it yields CASSLSVGSTGANVLTF. The J gene is TRBJ2-6, the V gene TRBV7-9; D is possibly TRBD2 (5 bases). Germline CDR1 SEHNR, CDR2 FQNEAQ (reference sequence). There are 17 residues in the CDR3. V gave up 2 bases and J gave up 2 bases, with 13 bases separating them. The full variable domain, rest sourced from reference TRBV7-9 and TRBJ2-6, is DTGVSQNPRHKITKRGQNVTFRCDPISEHNRLYWYRQTLGQGPEFLTYFQNEAQLEKSRLLSDRFSAERPKGSFSTLEIQRTEQGDSAMYLCASSLSVGSTGANVLTFGAGSRLTVL.

The chain couples TRBV6-1 to TRBJ1-5; maybe TRBD1 (6 bases). Trimming removed 8 bases at V and 6 bases at J, with 14 bases between. The CDR3 is 13 residues long. CDR1 MNHNS and CDR2 SASEGT come from the germline V gene. The CDR3 sequence: CASGRDMAQPQHF. The CDR3 DNA is TGTGCCAGCGGAAGGGACATGGCTCAGCCCCAGCATTTT.

This clone was seen a few times. The chain carries TRBV29-1 and TRBJ2-1; D might be TRBD2 (5 bases). Germline CDR1 SQVTM, CDR2 ANQGSEA. V lost 7 bases to trimming and J lost 4 bases, with 20 bases between them. The CDR3 consists of 15 residues. This CDR3 is CSAWETATLYNEQFF. The CDR3 DNA follows: TGCAGCGCGTGGGAGACCGCCACCTTATACAATGAGCAGTTCTTC.

This chain joins TRBV5-8 and TRBJ2-7, with 11 bases aligning to TRBD2. Trimming cost V 7 bases and J 4 bases; bases outside gene matches: 13. Germline CDR1 and CDR2: SGHTS and YDEGEE. The CDR3 is 16 amino acids. The CDR3 protein is CASGLGQTSGVYEQYF. The CDR3 bases are TGTGCCAGCGGCCTAGGGCAGACTAGCGGGGTATACGAGCAGTACTTC.

This clone has a handful of counts. This chain joins TRBV2 and TRBJ1-5, with D maybe TRBD1 (6 bases). Germline CDR1 reads SNHLY; CDR2 reads FYNNEI. The CDR3 totals 15 residues. The germline V and J ends were trimmed by 3 bases and 2 bases, with 11 bases remaining between them. The CDR3 reads CASSDSGGGNQPQHF. CDR3 sequence (DNA): TGTGCCAGCAGTGACTCGGGGGGCGGCAATCAGCCCCAGCATTTT.

The chain links TRBV7-2 to TRBJ2-3; D possibly corresponds to TRBD1 (5 bases). The CDR3 contains 15 residues. V lost 7 bases and J 2 bases, leaving 16 bases between the germline ends. Germline CDR1 SGHTA, CDR2 FQGNSA. As DNA, the CDR3 is TGTGCCAGCATCCCTGCCAGGGCGGACACAGATACGCAGTATTTT. Its translation is CASIPARADTDTQYF.

This chain links TRBV30 with TRBJ1-1; TRBD1 aligns across 7 bases. The CDR3 is 11 residues long. Germline CDR1 GTSNPN, CDR2 SVGIG (reference sequence). V lost 3 bases to trimming and J lost 6 bases; unmatched junction nucleotides: 1. The CDR3 region is CAWRGTAEAFF. For the CDR3, the DNA is TGTGCCTGGAGAGGGACAGCTGAAGCTTTCTTT.

This clone was picked up a small number of times. V gene TRBV5-1 combines with J gene TRBJ2-3; a possible D gene is TRBD2 (5 bases). Looked up from germline, CDR1 is SGHRS and CDR2 is YFSETQ. The V end lost 0 bases, the J end lost 9 bases, and 14 bases lay between the germline ends. The CDR3 has 14 amino acids. CDR3 in amino acids: CASSLADGRQTQYF. The CDR3 nucleotides are TGCGCCAGCAGCTTGGCCGATGGGAGACAAACGCAGTATTTT.